A single sample gave rise to the 32 T cell receptor beta chains below, sequenced in a study of TIL therapy for anti-PD-1-resistant metastatic lung cancer. Time point of the sample: pre-treatment sample, taken before nivolumab and TIL therapy. Pleural nodules or supraclavicular lymph nodes made up most of the excised metastases sampled. The libraries were made with immunoSEQ v3. Measured with immunoSEQ multiplex PCR; TCRdb has only the in-frame clones, and not every one. Of about 50,000 clones listed, 55% to 75% are singletons. Sequences were derived from tumor tissue, sampled at baseline. The receptors here all came from a person aged 30 to 80 with non-small cell lung cancer.

Points on this clone: It is unclear where the CDR3 begins or ends on the DNA, so no DNA is shown, and the CDR3 is as TCRdb lists it. This chain joins TRBV2 and TRBJ1-1. Inclusive of both ends, the CDR3 amounts to 12 amino acids. CDR1 is SNHLY, CDR2 FYNNEI, per germline. CDR3 residues: CASSLVGSGTFF.

For this clone: The junction does not match germline at one end; this may be a read error. V gene TRBV7-7 combines with J gene TRBJ2-5, with TRBD2 matching over 12 bases. This CDR3 spans 14 amino acids. Germline lookup yields CDR1 SSHAT and CDR2 FNYEAQ (reference sequence). The CDR3 nucleotides read TGTGCTAGCAGCCCTAGCGGGGGGGTGGAGACCCAGTACTTC. Residues: CASSPSGGVETQYF.

The chain has TRBV19 and TRBJ1-3; D is unclear. CDR1 LNHDA and CDR2 SQIVND come from the germline V gene (reference sequence). The length of the CDR3 is 13 residues. CDR3 in DNA: TGTGCAATAGTCTCCGACTCTGGAAACACCATATATTTT. This gives the protein CAIVSDSGNTIYF.

The CDR3 loop reads CASSLGGVGNQPQHF. The DNA of the CDR3 is TGTGCCAGCAGTTTAGGAGGGGTTGGCAATCAGCCCCAGCATTTT. The genes are TRBV27 and TRBJ1-5; D possibly corresponds to TRBD1 (5 bases). Trimming removed 2 bases at V and 2 bases at J, with 10 bases between. CDR1 and CDR2 from the germline V gene are MNHEY and SMNVEV (reference sequence). The CDR3 runs to 15 residues.

The chain carries TRBV29-1 and TRBJ1-4; 9 positions match TRBD1. CDR1 is SQVTM and CDR2 is ANQGSEA in the germline V gene. There are 20 residues in the CDR3. V lost 4 bases and J lost 0; bases outside the gene matches: 18. This chain's CDR3 is CSVACFRTGEGPTTNEKLFF. CDR3 coding DNA: TGCAGCGTTGCCTGTTTTAGGACAGGGGAGGGACCTACAACTAATGAAAAACTGTTTTTT.

The V gene is TRBV10-1, the J gene TRBJ1-5; 9 nucleotides match TRBD1. J was trimmed by 12 bases and V by 5 bases; bases with no gene match: 11. Germline CDR1 is WNHNN and CDR2 is SYGVQD (reference sequence). The CDR3 totals 14 residues. CDR3 loop: CASSSRTGTGFQHF. The CDR3 DNA reads as TGCGCCAGCAGTTCCCGAACCGGGACAGGGTTCCAGCATTTT.

This sequence joins TRBV30 and TRBJ1-1; D gene ambiguous. This CDR3 spans 12 amino acids. Germline loops: CDR1 GTSNPN, CDR2 SVGIG (reference sequence). V gave up 1 base and J gave up 3 bases, with 6 bases separating them. The CDR3 DNA follows: TGTGCCTGGAGTGGGGAATACACTGAAGCTTTCTTT. Translation: CAWSGEYTEAFF.

This chain links TRBV4-1 with TRBJ1-2, with D tentatively TRBD1 (6 bases). CDR1 and CDR2 (germline): MGHRA, YSYEKL. The CDR3 totals 15 residues. Trimming pared 1 base from V and 5 bases from J, leaving 14 bases between. CDR3 in DNA: TGCGCCAGCAGCCAAGTGCCGGGGGCAGGATATGGCTACACCTTC. Translated, it gives CASSQVPGAGYGYTF.

The chain uses TRBV4-1 and TRBJ2-7, with a tentative D call TRBD2 (5 bases). CDR3 size: 11 residues. Trimming cost V 6 bases and J 7 bases, with 10 bases left between them. Germline V gene sequence: CDR1 MGHRA, CDR2 YSYEKL. This chain's CDR3 is CASRARVEQYF. The DNA for the CDR3 is TGCGCCAGCAGGGCGAGGGTTGAGCAGTACTTC.

CDR3 protein: CASSLGAGSYNSPLHF. The CDR3 bases are TGTGCCAGCAGCTTAGGGGCAGGCTCCTATAATTCACCCCTCCACTTT. The rearrangement uses TRBV13 and TRBJ1-6, with D hard to call. CDR3 length: 16 amino acids. Trimming left V 0 bases short and J 0 bases short, with 6 bases between. The germline V gene encodes CDR1 PRHDT and CDR2 FYEKMQ (reference sequence).

This chain joins TRBV5-6 and TRBJ1-2; D gene unclear. Germline values: CDR1 SGHDT, CDR2 YYEEEE. This CDR3 has 12 amino acids. The V and J ends lost 5 bases and 0 bases respectively, with 5 bases between them. CDR3 sequence: CASSEANYGYTF. The CDR3 DNA follows: TGTGCCAGCAGTGAAGCTAACTATGGCTACACCTTC.

This clone was recorded only once. The chain links TRBV6-6 to TRBJ1-5; 7 nucleotides align to TRBD1. From germline, CDR1 is MNHNY and CDR2 SVGAGI (reference sequence). The CDR3 is 15 amino acids. V trimming: 5 bases; J trimming: 9 bases; junction bases outside the gene matches: 13. The CDR3 here is CASSTGTASLRPQHF. CDR3 bases: TGTGCCAGCAGTACCGGGACAGCGAGTTTGAGGCCCCAGCATTTT.

The chain carries TRBV7-2 and TRBJ1-3, with D uncertain. This CDR3 has 15 residues. Germline V lookup: CDR1 SGHTA, CDR2 FQGNSA. V lost 1 base and J 9 bases, leaving 16 bases between the germline ends. As DNA, the CDR3 is TGTGCCAGCAGCTTAGTAGTGTTGCAAGCTGGCACCATATATTTT. This encodes CASSLVVLQAGTIYF.

The J gene is TRBJ2-6, the V gene TRBV10-3; D uncertain. The CDR3 consists of 15 residues. The V gene's germline CDR1 is ENHRY and CDR2 SYGVKD. The ends were cut back, 5 bases at V and 5 bases at J, with 13 bases in the middle. The chain's CDR3 is CAISRRFCRANVLTF. In DNA form, the CDR3 reads TGTGCCATCAGTCGAAGATTCTGTCGGGCCAACGTCCTGACTTTC.

The gene calls are TRBV4-1 and TRBJ1-5; maybe TRBD1 (5 bases). V lost 3 bases, J lost 7 bases, and 13 bases lay in between. The CDR3 has 14 residues. Germline V CDR1 and CDR2: MGHRA, YSYEKL. The CDR3 sequence: CASSQNTQGQPQHF. CDR3 nucleotide sequence: TGCGCCAGCAGCCAGAACACGCAGGGACAGCCCCAGCATTTT.

The gene calls are TRBV6-1 and TRBJ1-3; the D is unclear. The CDR3 has 13 amino acids. V lost 6 bases, J lost 2 bases, and 8 bases lay in between. The V gene's germline CDR1 is MNHNS and CDR2 SASEGT. In nucleotides, the CDR3 is TGTGCCAGCAGCTGGAGTACTGGAAACACCATATATTTT. Protein: CASSWSTGNTIYF.

The chain carries TRBV15 and TRBJ2-1, with unresolved D. In germline, CDR1 is LNHNV, CDR2 YYDKDF (reference sequence). V gave up 0 bases and J gave up 5 bases, with 11 bases separating them. The CDR3 spans 15 residues. CDR3 in amino acids: CATSRDLAGNNEQFF. CDR3 bases: TGTGCCACCAGCAGAGATCTTGCAGGCAACAATGAGCAGTTCTTC.

The CDR3 loop reads CASSLAWGKGDINEQFF. As DNA, the CDR3 is TGCGCCAGCAGCTTGGCATGGGGTAAAGGCGACATAAATGAGCAGTTCTTC. The gene calls are TRBV5-1 and TRBJ2-1; D is ambiguous. Trimming pared 0 bases from V and 7 bases from J, leaving 20 bases between. The length of the CDR3 is 17 residues. Germline-derived CDR1 and CDR2 are SGHRS and YFSETQ.

V is TRBV6-5 and J is TRBJ1-1, with D possibly matching TRBD1 (6 bases). Germline V gene data show CDR1 as MNHEY and CDR2 as SVGAGI. V dropped 6 bases and J dropped 0 bases, with 14 bases sitting between them. The CDR3 has 15 residues. CDR3: CASRVNRDMNTEAFF. The CDR3 DNA reads TGTGCCAGCAGAGTAAACAGGGATATGAACACTGAAGCTTTCTTT.

This clone appeared a single time. This chain connects TRBV2 to TRBJ2-1; TRBD2 matches at 11 bases. With V trimmed by 5 bases and J by 6 bases, 6 bases remained unmatched. The CDR3 loop spans 15 amino acids. Germline CDR1 is SNHLY and CDR2 is FYNNEI. This chain's CDR3 is CASSTTSGSGNEQFF. The CDR3 DNA sequence: TGTGCCAGCAGTACCACTAGCGGGAGTGGCAATGAGCAGTTCTTC. Using reference TRBV2 and TRBJ2-1 for the parts outside the CDR3, the full variable domain is EPEVTQTPSHQVTQMGQEVILRCVPISNHLYFYWYRQILGQKVEFLVSFYNNEISEKSEIFDDQFSVERPDGSNFTLKIRSTKLEDSAMYFCASSTTSGSGNEQFFGPGTRLTVL.

The CDR3 protein is CASSGGTGGNTIYF. The CDR3, as DNA: TGTGCCAGCAGTGGCGGGACAGGAGGAAACACCATATATTTT. The V call is TRBV6-1, the J call TRBJ1-3; 8 bases match TRBD1. Losses at the gene ends were 4 bases for V and 4 bases for J; bases not matched to a gene: 3. The CDR3 is made up of 14 amino acids. Germline V lookup: CDR1 MNHNS, CDR2 SASEGT.

This clone has more than one count but fewer than ten. The rearrangement uses TRBV30 and TRBJ1-1; D is undetermined. Germline V gives CDR1 GTSNPN, CDR2 SVGIG (reference sequence). Trimming cost V 0 bases and J 5 bases, with 13 bases left between them. This CDR3 has 14 amino acids. Written as DNA, the CDR3 is TGTGCCTGGAGTGTTGGCATGGTGTGGACTGAAGCTTTCTTT. Its translation: CAWSVGMVWTEAFF.

This rearrangement joins TRBV6-1 to TRBJ1-2, with 9 bases aligning to TRBD1. This CDR3 is built from 12 residues. The ends lost 9 bases at V and 7 bases at J; junction bases unmatched: 6. Germline V gene lookup returns CDR1 MNHNS and CDR2 SASEGT. CDR3 DNA sequence: TGTGCCAGTCGCGGGACAGGGAGTGGCTACACCTTC. Encoded protein: CASRGTGSGYTF.

This clone was detected only once. The CDR3 region is CASSLVTGNYEQYF. In nucleotides, the CDR3 is TGTGCCAGCAGCTTAGTAACGGGGAACTACGAGCAGTACTTC. The chain carries TRBV7-9 and TRBJ2-7; tentative D call: TRBD2 (5 bases). The CDR3 totals 14 residues. Germline CDR1 is SEHNR and CDR2 is FQNEAQ (reference sequence). V dropped 1 base and J dropped 3 bases, with 10 bases sitting between them.

The chain recombines TRBV29-1 with TRBJ1-4, with D possibly being TRBD1 (6 bases). V lost 3 bases and J 2 bases, leaving 7 bases between the germline ends. CDR1 is SQVTM and CDR2 is ANQGSEA in the germline V gene. The CDR3 covers 13 residues. The CDR3 protein is CSVDRGTNEKLFF. CDR3 sequence (DNA): TGCAGCGTTGATAGGGGGACTAATGAAAAACTGTTTTTT. Filled out from reference TRBV29-1 and TRBJ1-4, the complete variable domain reads SAVISQKPSRDICQRGTSLTIQCQVDSQVTMMFWYRQQPGQSLTLIATANQGSEATYESGFVIDKFPISRPNLTFSTLTVSNMSPEDSSIYLCSVDRGTNEKLFFGSGTQLSVL.

The gene calls are TRBV2 and TRBJ2-1, with D possibly being TRBD1 (5 bases). The CDR3 extends over 12 amino acids. Germline V lookup: CDR1 SNHLY, CDR2 FYNNEI. Trimming removed 3 bases at V and 6 bases at J, with 6 bases between. The CDR3: CASSDRANEQFF. As DNA, the CDR3 is TGTGCCAGCAGTGACAGGGCCAATGAGCAGTTCTTC.

V gene TRBV7-8 combines with J gene TRBJ2-5; D is tentatively TRBD1 or TRBD2 (5 bases each). V dropped 1 base and J dropped 5 bases, with 11 bases sitting between them. CDR3 length: 14 residues. Germline loops: CDR1 SGHVS, CDR2 FQNEAQ. The CDR3 loop is CASSLGGTIETQYF. The DNA for the CDR3 is TGTGCCAGCAGCTTAGGAGGGACCATTGAGACCCAGTACTTC.

The table lists this clone with a few counts. The rearrangement uses TRBV10-2 and TRBJ1-5; 8 nucleotides agree with TRBD1. There are 15 residues in the CDR3. V was clipped by 6 bases and J by 1 base; unmatched bases: 5. Germline-derived CDR1 and CDR2 are WSHSY and SAAADI. In DNA form, the CDR3 reads TGCGCCAGCAGCCGAGGGACAGGAAGCAATCAGCCCCAGCATTTT. Protein product: CASSRGTGSNQPQHF.

This sequence joins TRBV27 and TRBJ1-2, with D possibly TRBD1 on 5 matching bases. V was cut by 5 bases and J by 6 bases, with 19 bases left in between. Germline CDR1 reads MNHEY; CDR2 reads SMNVEV (reference sequence). The CDR3 has 15 amino acids. The CDR3 coding sequence is TGTGCCAGCAGTCCCCGGGGGGTCGGTTGGCATGGCTACACCTTC. Amino acid sequence: CASSPRGVGWHGYTF.

The J gene is TRBJ2-7, the V gene TRBV6-1, with 9 positions matching TRBD1. V was pared by 5 bases and J by 6 bases, with 2 bases of the junction left unmatched. This CDR3 has 12 amino acids. Looked up from germline, CDR1 is MNHNS and CDR2 is SASEGT. CDR3 sequence: CASSPDRGEQYF. The CDR3 DNA follows: TGTGCCAGCAGTCCGGACAGGGGCGAGCAGTACTTC.

This clone was seen just once. V and J are TRBV28 and TRBJ2-7; D perhaps matches TRBD2 (6 bases). The germline CDR1 and CDR2 sequences are MDHEN and SYDVKM. The CDR3 consists of 14 residues. V gave up 0 bases and J gave up 4 bases, with 10 bases separating them. Here the CDR3 DNA reads TGTGCCAGCAGTTTATGGCTAGCGAGTTACGAGCAGTACTTC. This gives the protein CASSLWLASYEQYF.

The chain recombines TRBV29-1 with TRBJ1-1; the D gene is possibly TRBD1 (5 bases). CDR1 and CDR2 from the germline V gene are SQVTM and ANQGSEA. V lost 6 bases, J lost 2 bases, and 16 bases lay in between. The length of the CDR3 is 14 residues. CDR3 sequence reads: CSVPNRQLNTEAFF. The CDR3 DNA is TGCAGCGTCCCCAATCGACAGCTAAACACTGAAGCTTTCTTT.